The 12 T cell receptor beta chains given below trace back to one sample, sequenced in a study of blood T cell repertoires in COVID-19 (dated by TCRdb to the early 2020s). Library construction relied on the immunoSEQ multiplex PCR assay. Held by TCRdb, this immuneACCESS table contains in-frame sequences only and omits some clones. Under half of the omission traces to an unresolved V gene where checked; the cause of the rest is unknown. A total of fewer than 95,000 clones appear in this sample, 80% to 95% of them only once. Together, the top ten hold around 0.77% of the sample. The sequenced sample was peripheral blood. The receptor source for this set is a woman older than 75 with acute or convalescent COVID-19.

This rearrangement joins TRBV9 to TRBJ1-2; D perhaps matches TRBD1 (6 bases). Trimming shortened V by 0 bases and J by 6 bases, and 15 bases separated the two germline ends. The CDR3 is 15 amino acids. CDR1 is SGDLS, CDR2 YYNGEE, per germline. This chain's CDR3 is CASSVAPRGRDGYTF. The CDR3 region has the DNA TGTGCCAGCAGCGTAGCCCCCAGGGGCCGGGATGGCTACACCTTC.

This chain joins TRBV19 and TRBJ1-2; 9 nucleotides line up with TRBD1. CDR3 size: 14 residues. V was pared by 5 bases and J by 8 bases, with 9 bases of the junction left unmatched. Germline V gene lookup returns CDR1 LNHDA and CDR2 SQIVND (reference sequence). DNA of the CDR3: TGTGCCAGTAGTTTCCCGGGACAGGGAACAGGCTACACCTTC. Translation: CASSFPGQGTGYTF.

The chain links TRBV11-2 to TRBJ2-2; D remains ambiguous. Trimming cost V 2 bases and J 4 bases, with 14 bases left between them. The CDR3 length is 16 residues. The germline CDR1 and CDR2 sequences are SGHAT and FQNNGV. For the CDR3, the DNA is TGTGCCAGCAGCTTATGGGCCGTAACTCCCACCGGGGAGCTGTTTTTT. Translation: CASSLWAVTPTGELFF.

The gene calls are TRBV7-9 and TRBJ1-6; D remains ambiguous. CDR1 is SEHNR and CDR2 is FQNEAQ in the germline V gene (reference sequence). This CDR3 spans 19 amino acids. V lost 0 bases to trimming and J lost 0 bases, with 15 bases between them. The CDR3 DNA reads as TGTGCCAGCAGCTTAGCCCTGCTTACTCCTAGCTCCTATAATTCACCCCTCCACTTT. Protein sequence: CASSLALLTPSSYNSPLHF.

This clone is a singleton in its sample. The chain links TRBV19 to TRBJ1-1, with D possibly TRBD1 on 5 matching bases. Germline V gene sequence: CDR1 LNHDA, CDR2 SQIVND (reference sequence). Trimming stripped 3 bases from V and 5 bases from J, with 10 bases between. The CDR3 is made up of 13 amino acids. CDR3 coding DNA: TGTGCCAGTAGTATTCAGGGTGGGACTGAAGCTTTCTTT. Translating gives CASSIQGGTEAFF. The full variable domain, in which reference TRBV19 and TRBJ1-1 provide the parts outside the CDR3, is DGGITQSPKYLFRKEGQNVTLSCEQNLNHDAMYWYRQDPGQGLRLIYYSQIVNDFQKGDIAEGYSVSREKKESFPLTVTSAQKNPTAFYLCASSIQGGTEAFFGQGTRLTVV.

The chain uses TRBV3-1 (or the pseudogene TRBV3-2) and TRBJ2-2; TRBD1 matches 9 bases. V shed 4 bases, J shed 5 bases, and the junction held 8 bases outside the gene matches. Per the germline V gene, CDR1 is LGHDT and CDR2 is YNNKEL (reference sequence). This CDR3 region has 16 residues. The CDR3 is CASSRVTGQGTGELFF. The CDR3 DNA sequence: TGTGCCAGCAGCCGTGTCACGGGACAGGGTACCGGGGAGCTGTTTTTT.

The J gene is TRBJ1-2, the V gene TRBV25-1, with 7 bases aligning to TRBD1. CDR3 length: 14 residues. After removal of 6 bases from V and 5 bases from J, the junction contained 9 bases not matched to a gene. Germline V CDR1 and CDR2: MGHDK, SYGVNS. CDR3 residues: CASRGRDSDYGYTF. The CDR3 region has the DNA TGTGCCAGCAGGGGCCGGGACAGCGATTATGGCTACACCTTC.

The chain employs TRBV7-9 and TRBJ1-2; 8 nucleotides align to TRBD1. The CDR3 contains 15 residues. Looked up from germline, CDR1 is SEHNR and CDR2 is FQNEAQ (reference sequence). V shed 4 bases, J shed 5 bases, and the junction held 9 bases outside the gene matches. CDR3 in DNA: TGTGCCAGCAGCTCGACGGACAGGGTTCGGTATGGCTACACCTTC. Its protein product is CASSSTDRVRYGYTF.

V is TRBV27 and J is TRBJ2-1, with TRBD2 matching over 9 bases. The CDR3 runs to 14 residues. V shed 6 bases, J shed 4 bases, and the junction held 4 bases outside the gene matches. CDR1 MNHEY and CDR2 SMNVEV come from the germline V gene (reference sequence). The CDR3 region is CASRKRGVYNEQFF. DNA for the CDR3: TGTGCCAGCAGAAAGCGGGGGGTGTACAATGAGCAGTTCTTC.

The rearrangement uses TRBV3-1 (or the pseudogene TRBV3-2) and TRBJ1-2; no firm D call. V gave up 1 base and J gave up 4 bases, with 7 bases separating them. This CDR3 is built from 13 residues. Germline lookup yields CDR1 LGHDT and CDR2 YNNKEL (reference sequence). The CDR3 sequence is CASSQGAVYGYTF. The CDR3 DNA follows: TGTGCCAGCAGCCAAGGGGCAGTCTATGGCTACACCTTC.

The chain is built from TRBV28 and TRBJ1-5; perhaps TRBD1 as D (5 bases). CDR3 length: 13 residues. Germline loops: CDR1 MDHEN, CDR2 SYDVKM. V was clipped by 2 bases and J by 11 bases, with 13 bases between them. The CDR3 loop is CASSLGASWTQHF. DNA of the CDR3: TGTGCCAGCAGTTTAGGGGCCTCTTGGACCCAGCATTTT.

The genes are TRBV6-2 or TRBV6-3 and TRBJ2-7; the D gene is possibly TRBD2 (5 bases). Trimming removed 5 bases at V and 1 base at J, with 9 bases between. The CDR3 has 13 residues. Germline V lookup: CDR1 MNHEY, CDR2 SVGEGT. CDR3 sequence (DNA): TGTGCCAGCAGTGAGAGGGATTCCTACGAGCAGTACTTC. Protein sequence: CASSERDSYEQYF.